These 6 T cell receptor beta chains were sequenced from one sample in a study of siplizumab effects on memory and regulatory T cells. Data came from immunoSEQ multiplex PCR; TCRdb stores just in-frame clones and leaves some out. The table records some 97,000 clones, 85% to 95% of them present only once. Sequencing input: non-Treg CD4+ T cells sorted from blood. The receptors come from a human donor in good health.

V gene TRBV5-4 combines with J gene TRBJ2-7; 8 bases line up with TRBD1. Germline V lookup: CDR1 SGHNT, CDR2 YYREEE (reference sequence). The CDR3 sequence is 15 residues long. Germline trimming cut 4 bases from V and 3 bases from J; bases unmatched to any gene: 9. CDR3 DNA sequence: TGTGCCAGCAGCACGGGGACAGGACTCTACTACGAGCAGTACTTC. Residues: CASSTGTGLYYEQYF. The whole variable domain, filled in from reference TRBV5-4 and TRBJ2-7, reads ETGVTQSPTHLIKTRGQQVTLRCSSQSGHNTVSWYQQALGQGPQFIFQYYREEENGRGNFPPRFSGLQFPNYSSELNVNALELDDSALYLCASSTGTGLYYEQYFGPGTRLTVT.

The chain recombines TRBV5-4 with TRBJ2-6, with a possible D match to TRBD1 (5 bases). Germline V gene lookup returns CDR1 SGHNT and CDR2 YYREEE (reference sequence). CDR3 length: 15 residues. Trimming stripped 2 bases from V and 1 base from J, with 7 bases between. In DNA, the CDR3 is TGTGCCAGCAGCTTCCAGGGTTCTGGGGCCAACGTCCTGACTTTC. This translates into CASSFQGSGANVLTF.

This chain links TRBV6-6 with TRBJ2-5; 8 bases are a match to TRBD1. The DNA end favors TRBJ2-7, so the J call may be wrong. The CDR3 runs 13 residues. Germline CDR1 and CDR2: MNHNY and SVGAGI (reference sequence). In DNA form, the CDR3 reads TGTGCCAGCCGGACAGGGTCACGCTACGAGCAGTACTTC. Translated, it gives CASRTGSRYEQYF.

The table lists this clone with a count of one. This chain connects TRBV29-1 to TRBJ2-7; 11 bases are a match to TRBD2. The germline V gene has CDR1 SQVTM and CDR2 ANQGSEA. The CDR3 is 15 amino acids. The junction had 14 bases not matched to a gene; V was cut back by 7 bases and J by 6 bases. The DNA for the CDR3 is TGCAGCGCCCGTTCAGCGGGACTAGCGGTCTCCGAGCAGTACTTC. This encodes CSARSAGLAVSEQYF.

The gene calls are TRBV15 and TRBJ1-4; D may be TRBD1 (5 bases). The CDR3 runs to 16 residues. The germline CDR1 and CDR2 sequences are LNHNV and YYDKDF (reference sequence). The V end lost 2 bases, the J end lost 6 bases, and 16 bases lay between the germline ends. The CDR3 sequence: CATSRWTLQGDEKLFF. The CDR3, as DNA: TGTGCCACCAGCAGATGGACCTTGCAAGGGGATGAAAAACTGTTTTTT.

The rearrangement links TRBV6-6 to TRBJ2-1; 11 bases align to TRBD2. Germline V CDR1 and CDR2: MNHNY, SVGAGI (reference sequence). This CDR3 comprises 15 residues. Trimming at V came to 6 bases and at J to 5 bases, leaving 6 bases not matched to a gene. CDR3 coding DNA: TGTGCCAGCAGGCACCCGGGACTAGCGGACAATGAGCAGTTCTTC. Translated: CASRHPGLADNEQFF.